This T cell receptor beta chain was found in a study of OX40 agonist ivuxolimab in advanced cancers. Clones were read by immunoSEQ multiplex PCR, and TCRdb kept only the in-frame ones, dropping some. The sample shows 65,000 to 90,000 clones, about nine tenths of them seen only once. Losses at the gene ends were 0 bases for V and 5 bases for J; bases not matched to a gene: 11. The CDR3 loop spans 18 amino acids. Per germline, CDR1 KGHSH and CDR2 LQKENI. The chain employs TRBV18 and TRBJ2-5; 11 bases fit TRBD2. The TCR comes from an adult with an advanced solid tumor such as melanoma, head and neck, liver or kidney cancer. Sequencing used CD4+ or CD8+ T cells sorted from blood, obtained in a trial of the OX40 agonist ivuxolimab. CDR3 residues: CASSPPTSGRLLIETQYF. CDR3 sequence (DNA): TGTGCCAGCTCACCACCCACTAGCGGGAGACTTCTTATCGAGACCCAGTACTTC.